This T cell receptor (beta chain) is drawn from a study of shared clonotypes between healthy human individuals. In germline, CDR1 is SGDLS, CDR2 YYNGEE. Trimming pared 0 bases from V and 7 bases from J, leaving 10 bases between. The CDR3 loop spans 14 amino acids. Data came from immunoSEQ multiplex PCR; TCRdb stores just in-frame clones and leaves some out. The table has over 300,000 clones, roughly 84% seen once. The rearrangement joins TRBV9 to TRBJ2-2; D may be TRBD1 (5 bases). This TCR came from a man aged 18 to 30 in good health. The source material was memory CD8+ T cells sorted from blood. Documented subset: CD45RO+ cells pooled with CCR7-negative TemRA cells. Written as DNA, the CDR3 is TGTGCCAGCAGCGTAGTAGGGGTTGGCGGGGAGCTGTTTTTT. Translating it yields CASSVVGVGGELFF.